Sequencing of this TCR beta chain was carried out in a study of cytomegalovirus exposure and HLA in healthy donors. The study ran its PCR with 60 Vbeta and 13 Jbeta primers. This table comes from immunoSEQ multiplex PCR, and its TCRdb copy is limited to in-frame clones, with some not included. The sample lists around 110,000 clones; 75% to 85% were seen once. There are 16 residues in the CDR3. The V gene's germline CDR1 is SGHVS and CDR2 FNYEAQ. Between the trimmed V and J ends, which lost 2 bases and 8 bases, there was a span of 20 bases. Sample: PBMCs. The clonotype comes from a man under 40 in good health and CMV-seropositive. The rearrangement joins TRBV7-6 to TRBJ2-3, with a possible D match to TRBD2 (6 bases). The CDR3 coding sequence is TGTGCCAGCAGCTTAATGAGCATTGCGGGGCAGAGTACGCAGTATTTT. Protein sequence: CASSLMSIAGQSTQYF.